The 16 T cell receptor beta chains below were found in one sample sequenced in a study of CD8 T cells in Susac syndrome. An amount of RNA that ranged from about 0.45 to 1 ug was reverse transcribed with random hexamers. Each CDR3 protein gets one entry after TCRdb re-called the immunoSEQ multiplex PCR reads with MiXCR. This table holds hundreds of thousands of distinct CDR3 sequences, around 93% found once. Specimen: CD4+ T cells from PBMCs. The receptors shown here come from a human donor with multiple sclerosis.

This chain joins TRBV10-3 and TRBJ1-1; D is unresolved. V dropped 6 bases and J dropped 0 bases, with 14 bases sitting between them. The CDR3 spans 15 residues. Germline loops: CDR1 ENHRY, CDR2 SYGVKD. This chain's CDR3 is CAIRDPAGMNTEAFF. The DNA for the CDR3 is TGTGCCATCAGAGACCCTGCGGGGATGAACACTGAAGCTTTCTTT.

The J gene is TRBJ2-1, the V gene TRBV4-2, with D tentatively TRBD2 (5 bases). The germline CDR1 and CDR2 sequences are LGHNA and YNFKEQ. The CDR3 has 16 amino acids. The V end lost 3 bases, the J end lost 2 bases, and 14 bases lay between the germline ends. The chain's CDR3 is CASSQAEGRPYNEQFF. CDR3 sequence (DNA): TGTGCCAGCAGCCAGGCCGAGGGCCGACCCTACAATGAGCAGTTCTTC.

The chain joins TRBV6-1 to TRBJ2-2; TRBD2 matches 13 bases. V shed 9 bases, J shed 1 base, and the junction held 8 bases outside the gene matches. CDR1 MNHNS and CDR2 SASEGT come from the germline V gene. The CDR3 extends over 17 amino acids. The CDR3 reads CASDELAGGLNTGELFF. The CDR3 bases are TGTGCCAGTGATGAACTAGCGGGAGGGTTGAACACCGGGGAGCTGTTTTTT.

The gene calls are TRBV3-1 and TRBJ2-1; 9 nucleotides agree with TRBD2. Trimming took 4 bases from V and 4 from J; bases not matched to a gene: 11. From germline, CDR1 is LGHDT and CDR2 YNNKEL (reference sequence). There are 17 residues in the CDR3. The CDR3 nucleotides are TGTGCCAGCAGCCTCCGTTTGGGCGGGAGGGTTTACAATGAGCAGTTCTTC. This codes for CASSLRLGGRVYNEQFF.

In DNA, the CDR3 is TGTGCCAGCAGCCAAGAGCGGTGGCTAGTTTCCGAGACCCAGTACTTC. Its translation is CASSQERWLVSETQYF. The rearrangement uses TRBV14 and TRBJ2-5; D gene unclear. Germline assignment: CDR1 SGHDN and CDR2 FVKESK. V shed 0 bases and J shed 5 bases, with 16 bases lying between them. The CDR3 extends over 16 amino acids.

This clonotype was recorded once. The rearrangement links TRBV2 to TRBJ2-7, with no clear D. Germline loops: CDR1 SNHLY, CDR2 FYNNEI. The length of the CDR3 is 14 residues. Trimming pared 3 bases from V and 3 bases from J, leaving 12 bases between. CDR3 coding DNA: TGTGCCAGCAGTGAGGGTGCAGGCATCTACGAGCAGTACGTC. Its translation is CASSEGAGIYEQYV.

The chain is built from TRBV29-1 and TRBJ2-2, with TRBD2 matching over 15 bases. The CDR3 runs 17 residues. Looked up from germline, CDR1 is SQVTM and CDR2 is ANQGSEA. Trimming removed 6 bases from V and 8 bases from J; junction bases left unmatched: 13. The DNA of the CDR3 is TGCAGCGTGACTCAAGGGACTAGCGGGGGGTCGGCGGGGGAGCTGTTTTTT. It specifies CSVTQGTSGGSAGELFF.

V usage is TRBV7-9 and J usage is TRBJ2-3; 8 bases align to TRBD2. Germline CDR1 reads SEHNR; CDR2 reads FQNEAQ (reference sequence). After removal of 5 bases from V and 9 bases from J, the junction contained 4 bases not matched to a gene. This CDR3 is 12 amino acids long. The CDR3 protein is CASSVTSETQYF. The DNA for the CDR3 is TGTGCCAGCAGCGTGACTAGCGAGACGCAGTATTTT.

The gene calls are TRBV7-9 and TRBJ2-2; 9 bases line up with TRBD2. The CDR3 length is 15 residues. Per germline, CDR1 SEHNR and CDR2 FQNEAQ (reference sequence). V gave up 7 bases and J gave up 2 bases; unmatched junction bases: 5. CDR3 sequence reads: CASNLAGFNTGELFF. CDR3 coding DNA: TGTGCCAGCAACCTAGCGGGGTTTAACACCGGGGAGCTGTTTTTT.

The J gene is TRBJ1-2, the V gene TRBV19; the D gene is possibly TRBD1 (5 bases). CDR3 length equals 14 residues. Between the trimmed V and J ends, which lost 6 bases and 1 base, there was a span of 12 bases. CDR1 and CDR2 (germline): LNHDA, SQIVND (reference sequence). Written as DNA, the CDR3 is TGTGCCAGTAGGGCCCGGGACGGTAACTATGGCTACACCTTC. Translated, it gives CASRARDGNYGYTF.

V usage is TRBV12-3 or TRBV12-4 and J usage is TRBJ1-6, with D unresolved. V was cut by 5 bases and J by 6 bases, with 14 bases left in between. The CDR3 spans 15 residues. The CDR3 DNA sequence: TGTGCCAGCAGTCCCACAGTGTCGGGTAATTCACCCCTCCACTTT. Its translation is CASSPTVSGNSPLHF.

The chain uses TRBV6-4 and TRBJ2-2, with D tentatively TRBD1 (5 bases). Germline lookup yields CDR1 MRHNA and CDR2 SNTAGT. V lost 0 bases and J lost 6, with 8 bases in between. The CDR3 is 14 residues long. CDR3 residues: CASSDSIGAGELFF. The DNA for the CDR3 is TGTGCCAGCAGTGACTCGATAGGGGCCGGGGAGCTGTTTTTT.

J is TRBJ1-2 and V is TRBV30, with 10 bases aligning to TRBD1. CDR1 is GTSNPN and CDR2 is SVGIG in the germline V gene (reference sequence). CDR3 size: 13 residues. Losses at the gene ends were 2 bases for V and 8 bases for J; bases not matched to a gene: 5. CDR3 amino acids: CAWSRQGAGGYTF. CDR3 nucleotide sequence: TGTGCCTGGAGTCGACAGGGGGCAGGGGGCTACACCTTC.

This clonotype was observed a single time. The gene calls are TRBV6-2 or TRBV6-3 and TRBJ1-5; 9 bases match TRBD1. Germline CDR1 and CDR2: MNHEY and SVGEGT. The CDR3 covers 15 residues. Trimming took 5 bases from V and 6 from J; bases not matched to a gene: 8. This CDR3 is CASSRDRAIGQPQHF. The CDR3 nucleotides are TGTGCCAGCAGTCGGGACAGGGCAATCGGTCAGCCCCAGCATTTT.

This clonotype has more than one count but fewer than ten. This rearrangement joins TRBV2 to TRBJ2-2; 9 bases are a match to TRBD1. This CDR3 spans 15 amino acids. V lost 4 bases to trimming and J lost 1 base; unmatched junction nucleotides: 1. Per germline, CDR1 SNHLY and CDR2 FYNNEI. The CDR3 DNA sequence: TGTGCCAGCAGTGTGACAGGGGGGAACACCGGGGAGCTGTTTTTT. This encodes CASSVTGGNTGELFF.

The chain couples TRBV5-4 to TRBJ1-4; possibly TRBD1 for D (6 bases). The ends were cut back, 0 bases at V and 3 bases at J, with 12 bases in the middle. This CDR3 is built from 16 residues. The germline CDR1 and CDR2 sequences are SGHNT and YYREEE (reference sequence). CDR3 sequence reads: CASSLGRGRANEKLFF. The CDR3 region has the DNA TGTGCCAGCAGCTTGGGCAGGGGAAGGGCTAATGAAAAACTGTTTTTT.